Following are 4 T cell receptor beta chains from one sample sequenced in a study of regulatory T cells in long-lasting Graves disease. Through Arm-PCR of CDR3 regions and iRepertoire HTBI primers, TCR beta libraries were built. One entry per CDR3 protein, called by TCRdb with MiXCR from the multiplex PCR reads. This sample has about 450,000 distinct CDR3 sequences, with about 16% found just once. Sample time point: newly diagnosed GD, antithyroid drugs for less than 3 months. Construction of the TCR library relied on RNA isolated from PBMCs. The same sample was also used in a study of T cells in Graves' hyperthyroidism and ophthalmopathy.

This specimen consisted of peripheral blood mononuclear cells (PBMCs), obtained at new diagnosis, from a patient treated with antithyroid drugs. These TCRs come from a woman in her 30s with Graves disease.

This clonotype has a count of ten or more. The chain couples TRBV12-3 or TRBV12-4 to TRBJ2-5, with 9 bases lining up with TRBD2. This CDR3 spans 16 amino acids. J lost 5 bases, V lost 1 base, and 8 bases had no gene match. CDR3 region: CASSLVGTSRRETQYF. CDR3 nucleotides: TGTGCCAGCAGTTTAGTAGGGACTAGCAGAAGGGAGACCCAGTACTTC.

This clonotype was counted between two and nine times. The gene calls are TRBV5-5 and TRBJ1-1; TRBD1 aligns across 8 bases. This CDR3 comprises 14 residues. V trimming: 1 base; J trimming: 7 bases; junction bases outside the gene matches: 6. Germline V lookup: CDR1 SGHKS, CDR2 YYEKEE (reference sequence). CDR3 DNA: TGTGCCAGCAGCTTGTGGAGACAGGGGATTGAAGCTTTCTTT. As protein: CASSLWRQGIEAFF.

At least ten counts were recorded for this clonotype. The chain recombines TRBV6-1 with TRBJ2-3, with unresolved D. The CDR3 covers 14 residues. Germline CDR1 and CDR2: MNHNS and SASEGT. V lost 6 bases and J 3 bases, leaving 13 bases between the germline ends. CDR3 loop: CASRPASLTDTQYF. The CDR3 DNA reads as TGTGCCAGCAGACCGGCGTCCTTAACAGATACGCAGTATTTT.

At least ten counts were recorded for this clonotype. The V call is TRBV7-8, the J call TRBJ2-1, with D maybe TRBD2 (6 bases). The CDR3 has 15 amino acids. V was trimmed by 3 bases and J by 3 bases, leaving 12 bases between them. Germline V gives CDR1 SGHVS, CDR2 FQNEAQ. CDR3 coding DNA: TGTGCCAGCAGCTTTAAGCGGGTCGACTACAATGAGCAGTTCTTC. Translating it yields CASSFKRVDYNEQFF.